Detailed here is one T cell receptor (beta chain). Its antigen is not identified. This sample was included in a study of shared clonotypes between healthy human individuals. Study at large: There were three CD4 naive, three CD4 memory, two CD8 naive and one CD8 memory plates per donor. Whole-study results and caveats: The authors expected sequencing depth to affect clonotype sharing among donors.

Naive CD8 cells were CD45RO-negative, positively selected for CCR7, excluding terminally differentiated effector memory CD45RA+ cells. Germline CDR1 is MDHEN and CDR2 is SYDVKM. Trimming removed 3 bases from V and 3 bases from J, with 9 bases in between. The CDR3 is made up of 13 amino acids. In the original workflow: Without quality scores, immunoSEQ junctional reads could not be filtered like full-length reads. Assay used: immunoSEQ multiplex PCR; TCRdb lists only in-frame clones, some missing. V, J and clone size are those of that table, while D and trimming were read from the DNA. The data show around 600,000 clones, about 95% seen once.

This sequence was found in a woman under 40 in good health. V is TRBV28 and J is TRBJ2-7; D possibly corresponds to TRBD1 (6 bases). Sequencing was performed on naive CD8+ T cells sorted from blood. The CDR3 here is CASSFPTGYEQYF. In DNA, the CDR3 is TGTGCCAGCAGTTTCCCGACAGGCTACGAGCAGTACTTC.